This TCR beta chain appears in the sequencing data of a study of T-cell memory formation after mild COVID-19. Study details: Largely donor-specific TCR clusters were found.

Study-wide results and limits: Among CD4+ contracting clones, most were CM and EM, and CD8+ ones EMRA. Cross-reactive memory seemingly joined, as some responding clones were found in pre-infection memory.

In regard to this clonotype: Antigen: not known.

TCRdb re-called the 5' RACE reads through MiXCR, storing one row per CDR3 protein. The table records about 240,000 distinct CDR3 sequences, 8% to 10% of them present only once. There are 11 residues in the CDR3. V lost 8 bases and J lost 6, with 10 bases in between. The clonotype comes from a man between 18 and 35 years old who had mild COVID-19 (a few samples of this study predate the infection). Cell type and time point are not known. V gene TRBV12-3 or TRBV12-4 combines with J gene TRBJ1-2, with D possibly being TRBD1 (5 bases). Sequenced: PBMCs or a T cell subset sorted from them (not recorded which). As DNA, the CDR3 is TGTGCCAGCGGGGGAGTGGATGGCTACACCTTC. It is translated as CASGGVDGYTF.